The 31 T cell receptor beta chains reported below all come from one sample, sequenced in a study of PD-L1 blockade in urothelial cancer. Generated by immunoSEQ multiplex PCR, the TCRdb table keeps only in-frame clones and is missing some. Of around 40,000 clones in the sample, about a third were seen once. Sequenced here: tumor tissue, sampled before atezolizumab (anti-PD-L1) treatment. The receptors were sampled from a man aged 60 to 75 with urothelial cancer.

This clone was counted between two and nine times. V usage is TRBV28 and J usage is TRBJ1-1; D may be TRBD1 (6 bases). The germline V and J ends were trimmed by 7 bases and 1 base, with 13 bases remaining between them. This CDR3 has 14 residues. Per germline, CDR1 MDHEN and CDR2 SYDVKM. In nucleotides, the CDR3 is TGTGCCAGCACCGACGGACAGCAGAACACTGAAGCTTTCTTT. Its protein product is CASTDGQQNTEAFF. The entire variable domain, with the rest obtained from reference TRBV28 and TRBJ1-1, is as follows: DVKVTQSSRYLVKRTGEKVFLECVQDMDHENMFWYRQDPGLGLRLIYFSYDVKMKEKGDIPEGYSVSREKKERFSLILESASTNQTSMYLCASTDGQQNTEAFFGQGTRLTVV.

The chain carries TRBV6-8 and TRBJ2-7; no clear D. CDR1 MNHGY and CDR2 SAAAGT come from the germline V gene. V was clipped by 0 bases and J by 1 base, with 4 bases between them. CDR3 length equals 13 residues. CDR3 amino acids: CASSYSQSYEQYF. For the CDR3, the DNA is TGTGCCAGCAGTTACTCCCAGTCCTACGAGCAGTACTTC.

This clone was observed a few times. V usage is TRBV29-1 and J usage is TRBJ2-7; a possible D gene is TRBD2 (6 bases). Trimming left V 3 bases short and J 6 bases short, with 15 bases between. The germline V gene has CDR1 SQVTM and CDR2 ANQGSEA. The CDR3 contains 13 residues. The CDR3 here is CSVDDPAGFEQYF. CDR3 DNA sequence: TGCAGCGTTGATGACCCGGCGGGGTTCGAGCAGTACTTC.

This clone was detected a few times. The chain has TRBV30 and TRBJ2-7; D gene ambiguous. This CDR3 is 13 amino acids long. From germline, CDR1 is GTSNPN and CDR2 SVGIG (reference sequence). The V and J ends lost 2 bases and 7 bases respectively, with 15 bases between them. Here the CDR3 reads CAWSLNSRYEQYF. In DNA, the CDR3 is TGTGCCTGGAGTTTAAACAGCCGCTATGAGCAGTACTTC.

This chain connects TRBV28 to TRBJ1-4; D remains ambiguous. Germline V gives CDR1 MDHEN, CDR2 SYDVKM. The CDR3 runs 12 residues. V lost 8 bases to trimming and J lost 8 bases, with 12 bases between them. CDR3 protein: CASCEREEKLFF. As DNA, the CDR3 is TGTGCCAGCTGCGAAAGGGAAGAAAAACTGTTTTTT. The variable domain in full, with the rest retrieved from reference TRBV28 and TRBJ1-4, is DVKVTQSSRYLVKRTGEKVFLECVQDMDHENMFWYRQDPGLGLRLIYFSYDVKMKEKGDIPEGYSVSREKKERFSLILESASTNQTSMYLCASCEREEKLFFGSGTQLSVL.

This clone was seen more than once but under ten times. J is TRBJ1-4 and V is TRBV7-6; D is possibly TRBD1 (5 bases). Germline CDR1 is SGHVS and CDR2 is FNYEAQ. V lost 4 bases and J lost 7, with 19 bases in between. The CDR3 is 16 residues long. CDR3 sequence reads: CASSYTEGVSGEKLFF. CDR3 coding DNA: TGTGCCAGCAGCTATACGGAAGGGGTATCGGGTGAAAAACTGTTTTTT.

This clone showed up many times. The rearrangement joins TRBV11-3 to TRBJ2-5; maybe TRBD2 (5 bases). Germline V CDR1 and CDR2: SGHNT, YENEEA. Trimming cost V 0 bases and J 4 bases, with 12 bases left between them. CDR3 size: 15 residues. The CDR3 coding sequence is TGTGCCAGCAGCTTAGATGGAGGAAGCGGAGAGACCCAGTACTTC. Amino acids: CASSLDGGSGETQYF.

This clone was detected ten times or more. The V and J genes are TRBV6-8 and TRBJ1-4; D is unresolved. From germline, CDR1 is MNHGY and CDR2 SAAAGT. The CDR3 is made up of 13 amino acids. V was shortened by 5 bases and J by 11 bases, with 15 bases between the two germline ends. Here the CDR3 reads CASSNNQADKLFF. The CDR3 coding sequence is TGTGCCAGCAGTAACAACCAGGCGGATAAACTGTTTTTT.

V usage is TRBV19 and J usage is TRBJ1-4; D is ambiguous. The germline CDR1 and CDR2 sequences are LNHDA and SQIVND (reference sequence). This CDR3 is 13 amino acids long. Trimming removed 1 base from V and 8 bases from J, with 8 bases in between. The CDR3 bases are TGTGCCAGTAGTATAGGACGCCGGGAAAAACTGTTTTTT. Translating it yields CASSIGRREKLFF. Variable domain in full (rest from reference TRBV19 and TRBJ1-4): DGGITQSPKYLFRKEGQNVTLSCEQNLNHDAMYWYRQDPGQGLRLIYYSQIVNDFQKGDIAEGYSVSREKKESFPLTVTSAQKNPTAFYLCASSIGRREKLFFGSGTQLSVL.

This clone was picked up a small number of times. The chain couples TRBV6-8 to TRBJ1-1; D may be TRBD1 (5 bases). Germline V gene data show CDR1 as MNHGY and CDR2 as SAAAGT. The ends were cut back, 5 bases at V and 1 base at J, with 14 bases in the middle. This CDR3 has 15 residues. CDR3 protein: CASSDGSQGNTEAFF. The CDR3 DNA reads TGTGCCAGCAGTGACGGCTCTCAGGGGAACACTGAAGCTTTCTTT.

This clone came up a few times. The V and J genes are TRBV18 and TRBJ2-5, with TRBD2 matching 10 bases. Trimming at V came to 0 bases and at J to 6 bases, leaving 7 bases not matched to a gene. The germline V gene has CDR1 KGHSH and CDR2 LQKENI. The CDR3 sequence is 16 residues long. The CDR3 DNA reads TGTGCCAGCTCACCACCCGGGCTAGCGGGGGTAAAGACCCAGTACTTC. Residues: CASSPPGLAGVKTQYF.

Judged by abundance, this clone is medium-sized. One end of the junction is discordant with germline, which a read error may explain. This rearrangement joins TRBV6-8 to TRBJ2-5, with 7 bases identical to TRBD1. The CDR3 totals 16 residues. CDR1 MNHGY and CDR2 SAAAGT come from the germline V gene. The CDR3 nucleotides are TGTGCCATCAGTGGCTCTGGGGACAGTATTCAAGAGACCCAGTACTTC. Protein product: CAISGSGDSIQETQYF.

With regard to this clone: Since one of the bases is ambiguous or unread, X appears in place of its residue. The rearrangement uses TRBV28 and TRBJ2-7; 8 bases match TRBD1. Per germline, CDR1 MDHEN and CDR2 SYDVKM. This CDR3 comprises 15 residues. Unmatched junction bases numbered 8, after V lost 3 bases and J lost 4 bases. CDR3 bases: TGTGCCAGCAGTTTGACAGGGGATTCTTTYTACGAGCAGTACTTC. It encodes CASSLTGDSXYEQYF. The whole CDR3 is CASSLTGDSFYEQYF.

CDR3 sequence: CASSMCIYRYPSSGGAGETQYF. The CDR3 DNA reads TGTGCCAGTAGTATGTGTATCTATAGATATCCTTCTAGCGGGGGGGCAGGAGAGACCCAGTACTTC. The chain joins TRBV19 to TRBJ2-5; the match to TRBD2 covers 12 bases. The CDR3 length is 22 residues. Trimming removed 3 bases from V and 4 bases from J; junction bases left unmatched: 24. Germline assignment: CDR1 LNHDA and CDR2 SQIVND (reference sequence).

CDR3 nucleotide sequence: TGTGCCAGTACCAGGGGTTCGGCGGGAGTAAAGAATGAGCAGTTCTTC. Translating gives CASTRGSAGVKNEQFF. The V and J genes are TRBV19 and TRBJ2-1; the D gene is possibly TRBD2 (7 bases). This CDR3 region has 16 residues. The germline V gene encodes CDR1 LNHDA and CDR2 SQIVND (reference sequence). With 7 bases removed from V and 7 bases from J, the gap between germline ends came to 23 bases.

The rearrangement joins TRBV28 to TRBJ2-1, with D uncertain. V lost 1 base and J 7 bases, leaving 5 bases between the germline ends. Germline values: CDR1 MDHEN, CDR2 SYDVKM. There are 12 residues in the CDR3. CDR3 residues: CASSLSRNEQFF. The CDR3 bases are TGTGCCAGCAGTTTATCGAGGAATGAGCAGTTCTTC.

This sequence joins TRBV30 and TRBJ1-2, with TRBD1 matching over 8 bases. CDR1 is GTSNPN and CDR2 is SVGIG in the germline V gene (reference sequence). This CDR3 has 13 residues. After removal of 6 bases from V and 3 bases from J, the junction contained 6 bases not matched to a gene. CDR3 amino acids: CACRTGTDYGYTF. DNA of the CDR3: TGTGCCTGCCGGACAGGGACGGACTATGGCTACACCTTC.

This CDR3 is CASSIGQSNTEAFF. CDR3 DNA: TGTGCCAGTAGTATAGGACAGTCGAACACTGAAGCTTTCTTT. The chain combines TRBV19 with TRBJ1-1; the D gene is possibly TRBD1 (5 bases). CDR3 length equals 14 residues. Germline V gene lookup returns CDR1 LNHDA and CDR2 SQIVND (reference sequence). V shed 1 base and J shed 1 base, with 7 bases lying between them.

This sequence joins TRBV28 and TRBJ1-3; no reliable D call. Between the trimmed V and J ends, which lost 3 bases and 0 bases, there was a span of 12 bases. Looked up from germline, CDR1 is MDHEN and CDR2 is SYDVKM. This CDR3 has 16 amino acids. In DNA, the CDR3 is TGTGCCAGCAGTTTCCAGGTTTCGAGCTCTGGAAACACCATATATTTT. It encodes CASSFQVSSSGNTIYF.

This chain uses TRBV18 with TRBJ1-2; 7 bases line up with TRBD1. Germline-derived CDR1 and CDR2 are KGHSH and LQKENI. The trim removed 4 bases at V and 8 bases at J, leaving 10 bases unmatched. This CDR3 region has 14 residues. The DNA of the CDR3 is TGTGCCAGCTCACAACCGGGACAGACGGGCGGCTACACCTTC. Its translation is CASSQPGQTGGYTF.

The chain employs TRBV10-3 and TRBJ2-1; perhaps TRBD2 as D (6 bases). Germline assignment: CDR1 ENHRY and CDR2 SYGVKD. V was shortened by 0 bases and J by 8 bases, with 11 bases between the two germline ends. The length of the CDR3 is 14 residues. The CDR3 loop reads CAISESQRRDEQFF. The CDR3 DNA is TGTGCCATCAGTGAGTCCCAGCGGAGGGATGAGCAGTTCTTC.

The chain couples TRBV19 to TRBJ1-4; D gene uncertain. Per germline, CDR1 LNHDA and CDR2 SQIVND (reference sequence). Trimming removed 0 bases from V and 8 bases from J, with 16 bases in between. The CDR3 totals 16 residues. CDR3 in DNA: TGTGCCAGTAGTATAGATCGTCCGACCGTTCGCGAAAAACTGTTTTTT. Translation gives CASSIDRPTVREKLFF.

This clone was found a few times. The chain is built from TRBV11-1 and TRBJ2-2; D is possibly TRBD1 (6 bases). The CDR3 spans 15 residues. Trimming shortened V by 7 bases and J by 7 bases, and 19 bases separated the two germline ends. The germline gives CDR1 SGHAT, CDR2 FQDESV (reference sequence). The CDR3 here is CASTLSQGSRGELFF. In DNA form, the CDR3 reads TGTGCCAGCACCCTCTCCCAGGGGAGCCGCGGGGAGCTGTTTTTT.

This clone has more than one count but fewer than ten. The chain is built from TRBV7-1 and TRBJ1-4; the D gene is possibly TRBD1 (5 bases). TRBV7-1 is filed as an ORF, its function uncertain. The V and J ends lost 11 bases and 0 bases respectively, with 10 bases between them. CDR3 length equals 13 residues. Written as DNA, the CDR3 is TGTGCCGGCGACAGTGCAACTAATGAAAAACTGTTTTTT. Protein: CAGDSATNEKLFF.

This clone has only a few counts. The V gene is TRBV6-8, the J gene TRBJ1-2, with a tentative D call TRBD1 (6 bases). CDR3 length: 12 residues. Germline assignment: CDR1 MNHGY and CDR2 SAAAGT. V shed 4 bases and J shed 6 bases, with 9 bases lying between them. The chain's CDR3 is CASSSQGNGYTF. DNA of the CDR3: TGTGCCAGCAGTTCACAGGGTAATGGCTACACCTTC.

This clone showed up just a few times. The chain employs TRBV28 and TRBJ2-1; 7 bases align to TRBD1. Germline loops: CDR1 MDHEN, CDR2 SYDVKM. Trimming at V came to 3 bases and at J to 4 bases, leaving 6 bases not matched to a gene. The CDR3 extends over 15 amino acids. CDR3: CASSFQDRIYNEQFF. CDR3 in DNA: TGTGCCAGCAGTTTCCAGGACAGGATATACAATGAGCAGTTCTTC.

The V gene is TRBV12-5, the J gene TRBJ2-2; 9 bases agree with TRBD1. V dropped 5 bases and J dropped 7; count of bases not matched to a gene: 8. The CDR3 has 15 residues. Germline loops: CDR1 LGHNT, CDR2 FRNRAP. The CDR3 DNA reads TGTGCTAGTGGTCCGGGACAGGGCAACGACGGGGAGCTGTTTTTT. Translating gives CASGPGQGNDGELFF.

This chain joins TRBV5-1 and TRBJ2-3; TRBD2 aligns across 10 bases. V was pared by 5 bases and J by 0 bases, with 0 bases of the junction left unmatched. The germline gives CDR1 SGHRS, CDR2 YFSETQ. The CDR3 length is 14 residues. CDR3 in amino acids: CASRLAGSTDTQYF. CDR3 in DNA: TGCGCCAGCAGACTAGCGGGAAGCACAGATACGCAGTATTTT.

The chain's CDR3 is CASSIDLTGMDEQYF. The DNA of the CDR3 is TGTGCCAGTAGTATAGATCTGACAGGGATGGACGAGCAGTACTTC. V is TRBV19 and J is TRBJ2-7; 7 bases align to TRBD1. Trimming removed 0 bases from V and 5 bases from J; junction bases left unmatched: 7. The CDR3 runs 15 residues. The germline V gene has CDR1 LNHDA and CDR2 SQIVND (reference sequence).

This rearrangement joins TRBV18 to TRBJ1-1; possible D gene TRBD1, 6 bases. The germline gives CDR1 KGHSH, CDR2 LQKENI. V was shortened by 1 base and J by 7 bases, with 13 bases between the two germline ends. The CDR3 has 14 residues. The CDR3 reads CASSPLEGDCEAFF. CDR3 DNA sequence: TGTGCCAGCTCACCACTGGAGGGGGACTGTGAAGCTTTCTTT.

This CDR3 reads CASMVGTGLETQYF. CDR3 bases: TGTGCCAGCATGGTCGGGACAGGTCTAGAGACCCAGTACTTC. The rearrangement links TRBV6-8 to TRBJ2-5, with 8 nucleotides matching TRBD1. The CDR3 has 14 residues. Trimming at V came to 7 bases and at J to 4 bases, leaving 8 bases not matched to a gene. From germline, CDR1 is MNHGY and CDR2 SAAAGT.